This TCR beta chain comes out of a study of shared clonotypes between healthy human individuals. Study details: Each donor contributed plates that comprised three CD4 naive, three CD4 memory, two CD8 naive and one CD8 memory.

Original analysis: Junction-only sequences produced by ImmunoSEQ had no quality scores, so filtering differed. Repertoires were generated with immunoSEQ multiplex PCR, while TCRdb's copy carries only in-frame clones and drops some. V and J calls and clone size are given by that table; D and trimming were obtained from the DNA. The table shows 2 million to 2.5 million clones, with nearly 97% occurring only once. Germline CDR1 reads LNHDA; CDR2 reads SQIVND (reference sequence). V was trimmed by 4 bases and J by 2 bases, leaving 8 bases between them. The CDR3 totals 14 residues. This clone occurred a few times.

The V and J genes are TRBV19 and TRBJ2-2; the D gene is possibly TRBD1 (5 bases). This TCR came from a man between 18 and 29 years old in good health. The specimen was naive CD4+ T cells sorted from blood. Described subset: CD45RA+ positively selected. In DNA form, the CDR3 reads TGTGCCAGTAGTAGCACAGGTAACACCGGGGAGCTGTTTTTT. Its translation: CASSSTGNTGELFF.